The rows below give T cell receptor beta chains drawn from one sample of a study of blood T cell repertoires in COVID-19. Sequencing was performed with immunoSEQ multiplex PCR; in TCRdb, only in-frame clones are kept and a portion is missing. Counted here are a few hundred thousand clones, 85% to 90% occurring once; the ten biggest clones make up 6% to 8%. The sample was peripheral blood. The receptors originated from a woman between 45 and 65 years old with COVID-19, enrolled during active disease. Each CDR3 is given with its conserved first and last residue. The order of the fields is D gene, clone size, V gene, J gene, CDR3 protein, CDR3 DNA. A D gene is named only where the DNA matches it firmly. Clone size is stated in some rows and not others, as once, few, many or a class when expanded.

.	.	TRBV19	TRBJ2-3	CASSIEPTSLTQYF	TGTGCCAGTAGTATAGAGCCGACTAGTCTTACGCAGTATTTT
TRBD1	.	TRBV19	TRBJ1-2	CASSMLNRGSLYGYTF	TGTGCCAGTAGTATGCTTAACAGGGGGTCACTTTATGGCTACACCTTC
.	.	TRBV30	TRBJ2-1	CASRSASGAVYNEQFF	TGTGCCTCTCGCTCCGCCTCTGGGGCGGTTTACAATGAGCAGTTCTTC
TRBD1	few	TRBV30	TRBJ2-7	CAWSPTGGYEQYF	TGTGCCTGGAGTCCGACAGGGGGCTACGAGCAGTACTTC
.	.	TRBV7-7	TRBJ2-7	CASSLLRDSEQYF	TGTGCTAGCAGCTTACTCCGGGACTCCGAGCAGTACTTC
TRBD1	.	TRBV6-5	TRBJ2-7	CASSKDRGYEQYF	TGTGCCAGCAGTAAGGACAGGGGCTACGAGCAGTACTTC
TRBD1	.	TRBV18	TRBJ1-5	CASSENRGNQPQHF	TGTGCCAGCTCAGAGAACAGGGGAAACCAGCCCCAGCATTTT
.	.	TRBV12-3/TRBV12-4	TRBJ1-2	CASSFGQPYGYTF	TGTGCCAGCAGTTTTGGACAGCCATATGGCTACACCTTC
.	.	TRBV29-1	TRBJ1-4	CSVLVSGGEKLFF	TGCAGCGTTTTGGTCTCTGGAGGTGAAAAACTGTTTTTT
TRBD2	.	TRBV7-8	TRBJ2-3	CASSSLPGTSGRRLDTQYF	TGTGCCAGCAGCTCCCTCCCCGGGACTAGCGGGAGGCGGTTGGATACGCAGTATTTT
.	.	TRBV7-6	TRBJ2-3	CASSNTFRVSTDTQYF	TGTGCCAGCAGCAACACCTTCAGGGTTAGCACAGATACGCAGTATTTT
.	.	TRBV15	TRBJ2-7	CATSRDTQSEQYF	TGTGCCACCAGCAGAGATACTCAATCGGAGCAGTACTTC
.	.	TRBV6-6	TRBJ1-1	CASNLLWAQEEAEAFF	TGTGCCAGCAACCTCTTATGGGCCCAGGAGGAGGCTGAAGCTTTCTTT
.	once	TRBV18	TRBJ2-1	CASSPVTGFWEQFF	TGTGCCAGCTCACCCGTAACAGGATTCTGGGAGCAGTTCTTC
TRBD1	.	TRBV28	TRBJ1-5	CASSLVGQGNQPQHF	TGTGCCAGCAGTTTAGTGGGACAGGGGAATCAGCCCCAGCATTTT
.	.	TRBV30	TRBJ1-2	CAWTPGKDYGYTF	TGTGCCTGGACCCCAGGGAAGGACTATGGCTACACCTTC
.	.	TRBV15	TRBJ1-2	CATSISEGNYGYTF	TGTGCCACCAGCATATCCGAGGGTAACTATGGCTACACCTTC
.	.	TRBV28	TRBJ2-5	CASSLRGRGRETQYF	TGTGCCAGCAGTTTACGGGGAAGAGGGCGAGAGACCCAGTACTTC
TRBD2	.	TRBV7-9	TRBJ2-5	CASSSEREGRTQYF	TGTGCCAGCAGCTCCGAGCGGGAGGGCAGGACCCAGTACTTC
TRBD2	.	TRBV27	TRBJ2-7	CASSSGAGGRYEQYF	TGTGCCAGCAGTTCTGGAGCGGGAGGGCGCTACGAGCAGTACTTC
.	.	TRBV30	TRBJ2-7	CAWSVQATYEQYF	TGTGCCTGGAGTGTACAGGCTACCTACGAGCAGTACTTC
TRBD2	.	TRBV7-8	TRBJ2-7	CASSLGSSGTYEQYF	TGTGCCAGCAGCTTAGGCTCTAGCGGGACCTACGAGCAGTACTTC